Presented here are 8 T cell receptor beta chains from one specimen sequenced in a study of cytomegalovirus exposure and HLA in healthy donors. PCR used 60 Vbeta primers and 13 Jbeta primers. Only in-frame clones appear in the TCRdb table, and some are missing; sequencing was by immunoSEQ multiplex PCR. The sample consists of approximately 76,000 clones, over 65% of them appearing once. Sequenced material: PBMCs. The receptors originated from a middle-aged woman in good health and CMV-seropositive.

CDR3 sequence (DNA): TGTGCCAGCAGCCGGGCTACTCGGGACTACGAGCAGTACTTC. Translation: CASSRATRDYEQYF. This chain joins TRBV5-8 and TRBJ2-7, with a possible D match to TRBD2 (5 bases). This CDR3 comprises 14 residues. Trimming shortened V by 4 bases and J by 3 bases, and 14 bases separated the two germline ends. Germline lookup yields CDR1 SGHTS and CDR2 YDEGEE. Variable domain in full (rest from reference TRBV5-8 and TRBJ2-7): EAGVTQSPTHLIKTRGQQATLRCSPISGHTSVYWYQQALGLGLQFLLWYDEGEERNRGNFPPRFSGRQFPNYSSELNVNALELEDSALYLCASSRATRDYEQYFGPGTRLTVT.

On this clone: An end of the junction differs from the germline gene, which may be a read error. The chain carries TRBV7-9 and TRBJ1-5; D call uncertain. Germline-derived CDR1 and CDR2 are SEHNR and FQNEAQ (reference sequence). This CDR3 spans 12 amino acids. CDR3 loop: CSSSLDYQPQHF. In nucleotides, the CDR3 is TGTTCCAGCAGCTTAGACTATCAGCCCCAGCATTTT.

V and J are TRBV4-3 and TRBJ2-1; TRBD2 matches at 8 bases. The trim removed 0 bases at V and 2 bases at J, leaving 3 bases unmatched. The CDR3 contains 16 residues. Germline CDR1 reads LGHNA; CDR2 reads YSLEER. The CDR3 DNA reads TGCGCCAGCAGCCAAGATTCGGGGGGGGCCTACAATGAGCAGTTCTTC. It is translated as CASSQDSGGAYNEQFF.

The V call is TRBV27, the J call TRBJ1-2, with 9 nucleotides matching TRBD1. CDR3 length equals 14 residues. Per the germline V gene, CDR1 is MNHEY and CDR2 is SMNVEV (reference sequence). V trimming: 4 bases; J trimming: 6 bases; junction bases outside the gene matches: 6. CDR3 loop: CASSSLWTGDGYTF. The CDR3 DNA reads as TGTGCCAGCAGTTCTCTTTGGACAGGGGATGGCTACACCTTC.

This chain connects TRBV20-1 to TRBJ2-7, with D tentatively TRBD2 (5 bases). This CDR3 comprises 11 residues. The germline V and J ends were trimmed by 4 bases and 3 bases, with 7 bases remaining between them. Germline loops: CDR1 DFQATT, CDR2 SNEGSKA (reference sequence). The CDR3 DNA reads TGCAGTGCTAACCGGGACTACGAGCAGTACTTC. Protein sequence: CSANRDYEQYF.

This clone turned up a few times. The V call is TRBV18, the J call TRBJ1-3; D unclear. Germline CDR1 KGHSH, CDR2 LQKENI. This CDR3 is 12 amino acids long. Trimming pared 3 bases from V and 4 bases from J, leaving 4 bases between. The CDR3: CASSPQGNTIYF. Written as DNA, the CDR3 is TGTGCCAGCTCACCCCAGGGAAACACCATATATTTT.

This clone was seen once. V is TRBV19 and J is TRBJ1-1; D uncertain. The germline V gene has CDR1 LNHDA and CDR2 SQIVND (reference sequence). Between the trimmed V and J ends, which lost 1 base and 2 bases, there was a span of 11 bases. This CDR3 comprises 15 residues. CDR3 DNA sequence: TGTGCCAGTAGTATAGCTCACCGCCTAAACACTGAAGCTTTCTTT. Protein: CASSIAHRLNTEAFF.

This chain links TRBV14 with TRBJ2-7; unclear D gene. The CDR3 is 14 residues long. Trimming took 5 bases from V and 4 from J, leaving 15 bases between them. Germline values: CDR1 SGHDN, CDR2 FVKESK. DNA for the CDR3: TGTGCCAGCAGCGGCGGCCTGGGTTTGTACGAGCAGTACTTC. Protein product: CASSGGLGLYEQYF.